The sample holds a few counts of the clone carrying this T cell receptor (beta chain). The antigen is unknown. V gave up 6 bases and J gave up 8 bases; unmatched junction bases: 12. This CDR3 region has 15 residues. Germline CDR1 reads MDHEN; CDR2 reads SYDVKM. This entry belongs to a study of CD8 T cells in ankylosing spondylitis. MiXCR, run by TCRdb on the 5' RACE reads, gives a single entry per CDR3 protein. The sample has some 450,000 distinct CDR3 sequences; about a sixth are singletons. Study-level points and caveats: Made up of fewer than 10 highly homologous variants, a TCR beta motif appeared characteristic of ankylosing spondylitis blood.

Specimen: blood, either unsorted or a sorted T cell fraction (not recorded which). The chain couples TRBV28 to TRBJ2-1; 8 bases align to TRBD1. This clonotype was obtained from a male donor with ankylosing spondylitis. The CDR3 protein is CASSPPGQVPHEQFF. The CDR3 DNA reads TGTGCCAGCAGCCCTCCGGGACAGGTGCCCCATGAGCAGTTCTTC.